Below are 21 T cell receptor beta chains sequenced from a single sample in a study of T cells after yellow fever vaccination (dated by TCRdb to between 2017 and 2020). The meaning of the sample's treatment or condition label: live attenuated yellow fever vaccine strain. The library was produced with 5' RACE. Sequencing relied on an Illumina NovaSeq 6000. The public reads were reprocessed in TCRdb via fastp at Q25 and MiXCR, keeping in-frame beta chains. Rows merge per CDR3 protein into single entries with the most common DNA and genes. The sample records 350,000 to 550,000 distinct CDR3 sequences, 15% to 20% of which are singletons. Roughly 19% of the sample is in the top ten clones. The source material was PBMCs, sampled before the yellow fever booster vaccination. The receptors were gathered from a young man who received the YFV17D yellow fever vaccine.

There are a few counts of this clonotype. The chain couples TRBV6-6 to TRBJ1-1, with D perhaps matching TRBD1 (5 bases). The V gene lost 2 bases and the J gene lost 1 base, with 8 bases spanning the gap. The CDR3 has 14 residues. Germline CDR1 and CDR2: MNHNY and SVGAGI (reference sequence). The CDR3 DNA is TGTGCCAGCAGTTACCAGGGAACGAACACTGAAGCTTTCTTT. This gives the protein CASSYQGTNTEAFF.

The chain combines TRBV20-1 with TRBJ1-1; D call uncertain. The ends were cut back, 3 bases at V and 1 base at J, with 9 bases in the middle. CDR3 size: 13 residues. CDR1 DFQATT and CDR2 SNEGSKA come from the germline V gene (reference sequence). CDR3 sequence (DNA): TGCAGTGCTAGGCCTGCCAGGAACACTGAAGCTTTCTTT. Amino acid sequence: CSARPARNTEAFF.

This clonotype was picked up a small number of times. The chain links TRBV6-5 to TRBJ2-7; D might be TRBD1 or TRBD2, each matching 5 bases. Germline CDR1 is MNHEY and CDR2 is SVGAGI. Deletions cut 6 bases from V and 7 bases from J, with 16 bases between. This CDR3 has 13 amino acids. CDR3 nucleotides: TGTGCCAGCAGGAGCCGTTTGGGGGTTGAGCAGTACTTC. As protein: CASRSRLGVEQYF.

The chain couples TRBV12-3 or TRBV12-4 to TRBJ1-5, with D possibly TRBD1 on 6 matching bases. V gave up 1 base and J gave up 4 bases, with 17 bases separating them. This CDR3 has 17 amino acids. The CDR3 bases are TGTGCCAGCAGTTTAGAGGGGGGGTCACGGAGAAATCAGCCCCAGCATTTT. Protein sequence: CASSLEGGSRRNQPQHF.

This clonotype was seen only a few times. The CDR3 DNA is TGTGCCAGCAGGACTACAGGGTCCGGAAACACCATATATTTT. This sequence encodes CASRTTGSGNTIYF. The rearrangement joins TRBV6-5 to TRBJ1-3; possibly TRBD1 for D (6 bases). This CDR3 region has 14 residues. Germline CDR1 reads MNHEY; CDR2 reads SVGAGI. Trimming cost V 6 bases and J 4 bases, with 13 bases left between them.

This clonotype was counted at least ten times. This sequence joins TRBV29-1 and TRBJ2-1, with 7 bases lining up with TRBD2. After removal of 4 bases from V and 13 bases from J, the junction contained 10 bases not matched to a gene. The length of the CDR3 is 12 residues. Looked up from germline, CDR1 is SQVTM and CDR2 is ANQGSEA. The CDR3 region is CSVGDLWGGQFF. The CDR3 DNA sequence: TGCAGCGTTGGAGACCTGTGGGGGGGACAGTTCTTC.

The rearrangement joins TRBV12-3 or TRBV12-4 to TRBJ2-3, with 9 bases aligning to TRBD1. The CDR3 has 15 residues. J was trimmed by 4 bases and V by 7 bases; bases with no gene match: 9. The CDR3 protein is CASNHRDRVADTQYF. Written as DNA, the CDR3 is TGTGCCAGCAACCACCGGGACAGGGTCGCAGATACGCAGTATTTT.

The chain couples TRBV7-2 to TRBJ1-1, with 8 positions matching TRBD1. J gave up 11 bases and V 1 base, and 6 bases lay outside the gene matches. The CDR3 has 13 residues. Germline V gene sequence: CDR1 SGHTA, CDR2 FQGNSA. Written as DNA, the CDR3 is TGTGCCAGCAGCTTAGTTCGAGACAGGGGTGCTTTCTTT. Protein product: CASSLVRDRGAFF.

This clonotype was recorded once. This CDR3 is CASSLRGTGEYTDTQYF. The CDR3 bases are TGCGCCAGCAGCTTGAGGGGGACAGGAGAATACACAGATACGCAGTATTTT. This rearrangement joins TRBV5-1 to TRBJ2-3; 8 nucleotides agree with TRBD1. The trim removed 1 base at V and 2 bases at J, leaving 9 bases unmatched. The CDR3 is 17 amino acids. Germline-derived CDR1 and CDR2 are SGHRS and YFSETQ.

This clonotype was found a few times. The chain carries TRBV12-3 or TRBV12-4 and TRBJ2-7, with 9 bases identical to TRBD1. The CDR3 has 14 residues. V lost 4 bases, J lost 0 bases, and 1 base stayed unmatched. The CDR3 DNA sequence: TGTGCCAGCAGTTACAGGGGGCGCTCCTACGAGCAGTACTTC. Its translation is CASSYRGRSYEQYF.

J is TRBJ2-5 and V is TRBV5-1, with D possibly TRBD2 on 7 matching bases. The germline CDR1 and CDR2 sequences are SGHRS and YFSETQ. Trimming left V 3 bases short and J 1 base short, with 16 bases between. This CDR3 region has 16 residues. CDR3 protein: CASSWGGASGQETQYF. The DNA for the CDR3 is TGCGCCAGCAGCTGGGGGGGGGCTAGCGGCCAAGAGACCCAGTACTTC.

This chain joins TRBV18 and TRBJ1-2; 7 bases agree with TRBD1. Germline V gives CDR1 KGHSH, CDR2 LQKENI. Trimming took 1 base from V and 6 from J; bases not matched to a gene: 11. CDR3 length equals 16 residues. The CDR3 nucleotides read TGTGCCAGCTCACCACAGTATGGAGTCAGGGGGGATGGCTACACCTTC. Its protein is CASSPQYGVRGDGYTF.

This clonotype occurred a few times. The chain combines TRBV25-1 with TRBJ2-1; possible D gene TRBD2, 5 bases. CDR3 length: 14 amino acids. The V and J ends lost 4 bases and 0 bases respectively, with 7 bases between them. Germline-derived CDR1 and CDR2 are MGHDK and SYGVNS. This CDR3 reads CASSVTSSYNEQFF. The CDR3 nucleotides are TGTGCCAGCAGTGTCACTAGCTCCTACAATGAGCAGTTCTTC.

This sequence joins TRBV4-3 and TRBJ2-2, with 15 bases identical to TRBD2. This CDR3 has 17 amino acids. The germline gives CDR1 LGHNA, CDR2 YSLEER. J was trimmed by 5 bases and V by 5 bases; bases with no gene match: 6. CDR3: CASSKGLAGGRTGELFF. CDR3 nucleotides: TGCGCCAGCAGCAAGGGACTAGCGGGGGGAAGAACCGGGGAGCTGTTTTTT.

The V gene is TRBV7-6, the J gene TRBJ2-3; D is perhaps TRBD1 (7 bases). Germline CDR1 is SGHVS and CDR2 is FNYEAQ. The CDR3 consists of 15 residues. Trimming removed 3 bases from V and 1 base from J, with 11 bases in between. The CDR3 region has the DNA TGTGCCAGCAGCTTGTCCAGGGGGGGCACAGATACGCAGTATTTT. Translation: CASSLSRGGTDTQYF.

This clonotype was seen only a few times. The V call is TRBV5-1, the J call TRBJ1-5; 8 bases match TRBD1. The ends lost 1 base at V and 6 bases at J; junction bases unmatched: 0. CDR1 SGHRS and CDR2 YFSETQ come from the germline V gene. The CDR3 consists of 13 residues. Here the CDR3 DNA reads TGCGCCAGCAGCTTGACAGGGGGTCAGCCCCAGCATTTT. Translating it yields CASSLTGGQPQHF.

This clonotype has more than one count but fewer than ten. This sequence joins TRBV12-3 or TRBV12-4 and TRBJ1-5, with D perhaps matching TRBD1 (6 bases). Trimming took off 6 bases at V and 3 bases at J, with 12 bases between the two ends. This CDR3 spans 14 amino acids. Here the CDR3 DNA reads TGTGCCAGCAGGGCTACAGGGTACAATCAGCCCCAGCATTTT. It codes for CASRATGYNQPQHF.

The rearrangement uses TRBV18 and TRBJ1-5; weak D call: TRBD1 (5 bases). V was clipped by 1 base and J by 6 bases, with 13 bases between them. The germline CDR1 and CDR2 sequences are KGHSH and LQKENI. This CDR3 comprises 15 residues. CDR3 region: CASSPRAGGGQPQHF. In nucleotides, the CDR3 is TGTGCCAGCTCACCACGTGCCGGGGGAGGTCAGCCCCAGCATTTT. Combining the CDR3 with reference TRBV18 and TRBJ1-5 gives the whole variable domain NAGVMQNPRHLVRRRGQEARLRCSPMKGHSHVYWYRQLPEEGLKFMVYLQKENIIDESGMPKERFSAEFPKEGPSILRIQQVVRGDSAAYFCASSPRAGGGQPQHFGDGTRLSIL.

The chain carries TRBV18 and TRBJ2-7; 7 nucleotides line up with TRBD1. The CDR3 covers 15 residues. Germline CDR1 reads KGHSH; CDR2 reads LQKENI. V shed 3 bases and J 0 bases; nucleotides not matched to a gene: 5. CDR3 nucleotide sequence: TGTGCCAGCTCACCCACAAGGGGGCTCTCCTACGAGCAGTACTTC. Translating gives CASSPTRGLSYEQYF.

The chain joins TRBV12-3 or TRBV12-4 to TRBJ2-7; D possibly corresponds to TRBD2 (6 bases). The CDR3 runs 15 residues. The V end was cut by 3 bases, the J end by 7 bases, with 19 bases between. The CDR3 nucleotides are TGTGCCAGCAGTTTCGAGGGAGGACCGCGGAGGGAGCAGTACTTC. Translating gives CASSFEGGPRREQYF.

This clonotype was picked up many times. The chain combines TRBV20-1 with TRBJ1-4; 10 bases are a match to TRBD1. V lost 4 bases to trimming and J lost 8 bases; unmatched junction nucleotides: 7. Germline V gene sequence: CDR1 DFQATT, CDR2 SNEGSKA (reference sequence). The CDR3 is 14 amino acids. The CDR3 coding sequence is TGCAGTGCTATTGGTCGACAGGGGGCCGAAAAACTGTTTTTT. Its protein product is CSAIGRQGAEKLFF.